A single T cell receptor beta chain is shown here with its context. PCR amplification relied on 60 Vbeta primers (plus 13 Jbeta primers). Only in-frame clones appear in the TCRdb table, and some are missing; sequencing was by immunoSEQ multiplex PCR. The sample carries some 140,000 clones, 79% recorded once. These data belong to a study of cytomegalovirus exposure and HLA in healthy donors. V lost 5 bases and J 12 bases, leaving 17 bases between the germline ends. The germline V gene has CDR1 SNHLY and CDR2 FYNNEI. The CDR3 is 13 residues long. The gene calls are TRBV2 and TRBJ2-1, with TRBD1 as a possible D gene (7 bases). Sequencing used PBMCs. This receptor was identified in a man aged 30 to 39 in good health and CMV-seropositive. The CDR3 region is CASSLGQEGPQFF. The CDR3 DNA is TGTGCCAGCAGTTTAGGACAGGAGGGGCCGCAGTTCTTC.